A selection of T cell receptor beta chains follows, all from one sample in a study of blood T cell repertoires in COVID-19. TCRdb's table, derived via immunoSEQ multiplex PCR, lists solely in-frame clones and lacks some. The repertoire holds 250,000 to 400,000 clones, with around nine tenths as singletons. Material for sequencing was PBMCs or T cells enriched from blood (not recorded which). The receptors were sampled from a man aged 55-75 years who had recovered from COVID-19. CDR3s include the opening cysteine and the closing phenylalanine or tryptophan. A D gene is named only where the DNA matches it firmly. Only some rows state a clone size, as once, few, many or a class for expanded clones.

clone_size d_call j_call v_call cdr3_nt cdr3_aa
NA TRBD2 TRBJ2-3 TRBV19 TGTGCCAGTAGGGGACTAGCGGGAGACGCAGATACGCAGTATTTT CASRGLAGDADTQYF
NA NA TRBJ1-1 TRBV5-1 TGCGCCAGCAGCCCCTTTTGGGGGGGAGAAGCTTTCTTT CASSPFWGGEAFF
NA TRBD2 TRBJ2-7 TRBV6-5 TGTGCCAGCAGAACTGCGGGACTAAACTACGAGCAGTACTTC CASRTAGLNYEQYF
once NA TRBJ1-6 TRBV3-1/TRBV3-2 TGTGCCAGCAGGGGGCAAGGTTCACCCCTCCACTTT CASRGQGSPLHF
NA NA TRBJ2-7 TRBV19 TGTGCCAGTAGTTTAGCGCTAAACTACGAGCAGTACTTC CASSLALNYEQYF
NA NA TRBJ2-7 TRBV11-3 TGTGCCAGCAGCTTAGGGGCATCCTCGTCCTACGAGCAGTACTTC CASSLGASSSYEQYF
NA NA TRBJ2-6 TRBV28 TGTGCCAGCAGTGGTCCCGGGGGGGCCAACGTCCTGACTTTC CASSGPGGANVLTF
NA NA TRBJ2-1 TRBV24-1 TGTGCCACCAGTGATTGGGCCCACAATGAGCAGTTCTTC CATSDWAHNEQFF
NA NA TRBJ2-6 TRBV19 TGTGCCAGTAGAAGACAGAGCTCTGGGGCCAACGTCCTGACTTTC CASRRQSSGANVLTF
NA NA TRBJ2-5 TRBV7-3 TGTGCCAGCAGCACCCAGGGCGCGGGGGAGACCCAGTACTTC CASSTQGAGETQYF
NA TRBD1 TRBJ1-1 TRBV7-9 TGTGCCAGCAGTTTACAGGGGGGCACTGAAGCTTTCTTT CASSLQGGTEAFF
NA NA TRBJ2-3 TRBV5-4 TGTGCCAGCAGCTCTCGTGACAGAGGCACAGATACGCAGTATTTT CASSSRDRGTDTQYF
NA TRBD2 TRBJ2-1 TRBV6-1 TGTGCCAGCAGTGAAGACCCTAGCGGGGGTGAGCAGTTCTTC CASSEDPSGGEQFF
once NA TRBJ1-1 TRBV2 TGTGCCAGCAGCTTCTTCACTGAAGCTTTCTTT CASSFFTEAFF
NA NA TRBJ2-3 TRBV5-1 TGCGCCAGCAGCTTGGCTCGGCTAGCCGACCGCACAGATACGCAGTATTTT CASSLARLADRTDTQYF
NA TRBD2 TRBJ2-3 TRBV2 TGTGCCAGTCGGGAGGGTGCAGGAGCAGATACGCAGTATTTT CASREGAGADTQYF
once TRBD2 TRBJ2-4 TRBV29-1 TGCAGCGTTGGACTAGCGGGTTTAAACATTCAGTACTTC CSVGLAGLNIQYF
NA TRBD2 TRBJ2-1 TRBV5-4 TGTGCCAGCAGCACGGGACTAGCGGGCTACAATGAGCAGTTCTTC CASSTGLAGYNEQFF
NA NA TRBJ2-3 TRBV5-1 TGCGCCAGCACCCCGGTCTCTAGCACAGATACGCAGTATTTT CASTPVSSTDTQYF
NA TRBD1 TRBJ2-7 TRBV5-1 TGCGCCAGCAGCCAGACCGTAAGACAGGGTGGGTACGAGCAGTACTTC CASSQTVRQGGYEQYF
NA TRBD2 TRBJ2-7 TRBV11-1 TGTGCCAGCAGCTCCCTACTAGCGGGAGTTTACGAGCAGTACTTC CASSSLLAGVYEQYF
few TRBD2 TRBJ2-3 TRBV13 TGTGCCAGCAGTAATCGGGCGGCTAGCGGGTACACAGATACGCAGTATTTT CASSNRAASGYTDTQYF
once TRBD2 TRBJ2-1 TRBV6-4 TGTGCCAGCAGTGACTCTCGGGGAAGCGGGGATTACAATGAGCAGTTCTTC CASSDSRGSGDYNEQFF
NA NA TRBJ2-7 TRBV28 TGTGCCAGCAGTATTACAGGGACGGGAGGAGGAGAGCAGTACTTC CASSITGTGGGEQYF
NA TRBD2 TRBJ2-7 TRBV29-1 TGCAGCGTCGGGACTAGCGGGATTTACGAGCAGTACTTC CSVGTSGIYEQYF